This TCR beta chain was sequenced for a study of tumor-infiltrating lymphocytes in primary liver carcinoma (dated by TCRdb to the late 2010s). As for the study more broadly: Of the five patients, three men and two women aged 30 to 69 years, four had hepatocellular carcinoma and one had combined HCC and intrahepatic cholangiocarcinoma. Reproducibility between technical replicate repertoires was high, with correlation coefficients above 0.98 and mean shared-clone rates about 0.9. A total of approximately 35 specimens from 5 patients underwent TCRbeta repertoire sequencing, comprising 25 or so tumor regions, 5 adjacent noncancerous liver tissues and 5 peripheral blood samples. Each sample produced roughly 3.5 to 7.13 million productive TCRbeta reads, and read depth showed no significant difference between tissue types. The five patients had tumors of stage T1-T3 N0M0, with maximum diameters ranging from roughly 4.2 to 11 cm. The study combined TCRbeta repertoire sequencing, expression microarrays and whole-exome sequencing across five regions of each liver tumor, with adjacent normal tissue and blood.

The paper as a whole reports these results and caveats: Only the TCR beta chain was sequenced, so true repertoire diversity is likely underestimated because unpaired alpha chains were not captured. Since the samples were bulk and unsorted, there was no way to compare CD4+ and CD8+ T cell repertoires. With just four or five patients in the study, the authors point out that the findings should be validated in a larger study. Pairs of tumor regions showed greater repertoire overlap (mean roughly 35%) than tumor-adjacent pairs (roughly 17%) or tumor-blood pairs (approximately 15%), which is consistent with antigen-driven expansion. A significantly larger repertoire fraction was made up by the top 250 clones in tumors than in blood (p = 0.039).

This clonotype was counted ten times or more. It lacks a known antigen. No much larger clone exists at a distance of one base, and base qualities are not known. CDR3 length: 12 amino acids, cysteine to phenylalanine. The DNA shown is the 36-base CDR3, in frame from base 1. CDR1 and CDR2 (MNHNY, SVGAGI) derive from the germline V gene (reference sequence). The V end loses 4 bases and the J end loses 5 bases, and a stretch of 6 bases separates them. Without any cell sorting, total RNA and DNA were co-extracted from about 20-30 mg of bulk tissue using the AllPrep DNA/RNA mini kit. Between late 2015 and early 2016, several patients in China with histopathologically diagnosed primary liver carcinoma had surgical resection. Chronic HBV infection was present in the patients, and the patients were treatment-naive at sampling. Each fresh piece of tumor and adjacent tissue was cut in two, with one half stored in RNAlater at -80 degrees C and the other half sent for histology.

Using a constant-region primer and ProtoScript II reverse transcriptase, TCRbeta-specific cDNA was reverse-transcribed from around 500 ng total RNA. Construction of the TCRbeta libraries relied on three nested rounds of multiplex PCR, following a slightly modified ARM-PCR procedure. The first two PCR rounds used multiplex TRBV1-TRBV30 forward primers with a Cbeta reverse primer, each for roughly 11 cycles. A final 25-cycle PCR with Deep VentR polymerase added sample barcodes and Illumina adapters. Before sequencing, amplicons of 200-500 bp were gel-purified using a QIAquick gel extraction kit. TCRbeta amplicons were sequenced on an Illumina HiSeq 2500 with 250-bp paired-end reads. Concerning the study's data processing: Quality trimming of reads was performed with Trimmomatic v0.33, and paired reads were merged with FLASH v1.2.11 so that full CDR3 sequences could be recovered. MiGEC v1.2.1b assigned V, D and J germline segments to the rearranged TCRbeta sequences. Clonotype statistics and Shannon-Wiener diversity indices were calculated with VDJtools v1.0.0. To reduce sampling bias, subsequent analyses other than the diversity analysis used only the 250 most abundant clonotypes in each sample. TCRdb reworked the public reads: Q25 trimming with fastp, MiXCR clone assembly, productive beta chains retained. One record per CDR3 amino acid sequence lists the most common genes and DNA. TCRdb, not the original authors, processed these V and J calls. The sample table shows 90,000 to 150,000 distinct CDR3 sequences, and roughly 70% are seen once. Of the sample, over 6.5% falls within the top ten clones.

The sequence is built from TRBV6-6 and TRBJ1-5; too little of a D gene remains to name it. Sample: tumor-adjacent normal liver tissue. The sequence came from a woman aged 60-70 years with primary liver carcinoma and hepatitis B virus infection. CDR3 sequence: CASSSGDQPQHF. The nucleotide sequence is TGTGCCAGCAGTTCCGGAGATCAGCCCCAGCATTTT.